The present entry profiles one T cell receptor beta chain with its context. These data belong to a study of T-cell memory formation after mild COVID-19. One entry per CDR3 protein results from TCRdb running MiXCR on the 5' RACE reads. The sample has 290,000 or so distinct CDR3 sequences, 15% to 20% seen once; the top ten hold around 21%. Sequencing was done on a sample of PBMCs or a T cell subset sorted from them (not recorded which). The TCR originated in a man between 18 and 35 years old who had mild COVID-19 (a few samples of this study predate the infection). Cell type and time point are not known.

Here the CDR3 reads CASSPLWTKAFF. In nucleotides, the CDR3 is TGTGCCAGCAGCCCTCTCTGGACTAAAGCTTTCTTT. V usage is TRBV7-2 and J usage is TRBJ1-1; D gene ambiguous. The CDR3 has 12 amino acids. V shed 5 bases and J shed 9 bases, with 13 bases lying between them. Per the germline V gene, CDR1 is SGHTA and CDR2 is FQGNSA.